This record concerns one TCR beta chain sequence. In this sample, this clonotype turned up many times. The clone's antigen remains unknown. Qualities for individual bases were not recorded, and no much larger clone is one base off. This record belongs to a study of low-dose radiotherapy and immunotherapy resistance in tumors (dated by TCRdb to the early 2020s). Concerning the study at large: In Cohort 1, each fraction delivered 0.5 Gy every 2 weeks, and the prescribed total PTV dose was 6.5 Gy. For Cohort 2, the dose was 1 Gy per fraction given every two weeks, adding up to 13 Gy in total across 26 weeks. Nivolumab and ipilimumab were both given intravenously, with nivolumab at a 240 mg flat dose every two weeks and ipilimumab at 1 mg/kg every six weeks. Cyclophosphamide 200 mg/m2 was administered intravenously every two weeks, one day before each radiation and immunotherapy administration. Patients took aspirin 300 mg orally once daily for four cycles, starting on cycle 1 day 1. The trial did not randomize participants into treatment groups. The translational analysis covered eight patients: three from the first dose cohort and the first five from the second dose cohort.

Data came from an Illumina HiSeq 2500. To make first-strand cDNA, Superscript III was used along with a set of TRAV- and TRBV-specific primers so that both the TCRalpha and TCRbeta chains were covered. A roughly 19-cycle PCR with Phusion amplified the TCRs, pairing a constant-region primer with the adapter that was attached to the V primers. The isolated mRNA was amplified using the MessageAmp II aRNA Amplification Kit, with in vitro transcription performed for about 15 hours at 37 degrees C. The Dynabeads mRNA DIRECT Purification Kit was used to isolate mRNA for TCR sequencing. Indexed Illumina adapters were added in a second Phusion PCR of around 23 cycles, and the PCR products were purified with AMPure XP beads. The original pipeline was this. Using custom Perl scripts, TCR sequences that encoded the same protein were pooled, out-of-frame sequences were dropped, and the abundance of each clonotype was calculated. The analysis excluded TCR sequences that were supported by just one read. Repertoire metrics included Shannon entropy, Gini index, clonality, richness, and frequency of TCRs shared between repertoires. The public sequencing data were trimmed at Q25 with fastp and processed into clonotypes with MiXCR by TCRdb, which kept only in-frame beta chains. Each entry is one CDR3 protein sequence, shown with its most common DNA and genes. It is TCRdb's table, rather than the study itself, that gives the V and J calls and clone size. A total of tens of thousands of distinct CDR3 sequences appear in this sample, 26% of them only once. Of the sample, about 7% falls within the top ten clones.

Interpreted using the paper, the time point label stands for: before trial treatment. Donors were enrolled in RACIN, a single-arm phase I dose-escalation trial in which nivolumab, ipilimumab, aspirin, low-dose cyclophosphamide and low-dose radiotherapy were combined. Eligible patients had advanced, TIL-negative solid tumors. For this chain, trimming is 5 bases at the V end and 4 bases at the J end, and the number of junction bases without a gene match is 4. The CDR3 holds 14 amino acids from the cysteine to the phenylalanine. Kept here is only the CDR3 DNA, which spans 42 bases and is read in frame from base 1.

Sequenced material: PBMCs, taken before treatment. The chain links TRBV12-3 or TRBV12-4 with TRBJ1-3, with TRBD1 matching 8 junction bases. This TCR came from a male donor with rectosigmoid adenocarcinoma. The bases are TGTGCCAGCAGTCCCTGGACAGGGGGAAACACCATATATTTT. Its protein is CASSPWTGGNTIYF.